This record covers a single T cell receptor beta chain. Its antigen is unidentified. These data originate in a study of T-cell reconstitution after alpha-beta-depleted transplantation in children. Study outcomes and limitations: There were reportedly several hundred expanded graft clones from which alpha-beta T cells came about two months after transplant.

The authors prepared the TCRbeta library with unique molecular identifiers. TCRdb re-called the PCR reads through MiXCR, storing one row per CDR3 protein. The sample records about a million distinct CDR3 sequences, roughly 29% being singletons. Germline loops: CDR1 DFQATT, CDR2 SNEGSKA (reference sequence). The CDR3 runs to 15 residues. The ends were cut back, 3 bases at V and 4 bases at J, with 18 bases in the middle. The receptor was isolated from a boy in the first two years of life who had a stem cell transplant for SCID, so the T cells may come from the graft donor. The sequences come from PBMCs, mostly from graft donor cells, collected 360 days after TCRalphabeta/CD19-depleted stem cell transplant. The rearrangement joins TRBV20-1 to TRBJ1-1; D may be TRBD1 (6 bases). The CDR3 nucleotides are TGCAGTGCTAGCGTCGGGGGCGCGGTTGGCACTGAAGCTTTCTTT. This translates into CSASVGGAVGTEAFF.